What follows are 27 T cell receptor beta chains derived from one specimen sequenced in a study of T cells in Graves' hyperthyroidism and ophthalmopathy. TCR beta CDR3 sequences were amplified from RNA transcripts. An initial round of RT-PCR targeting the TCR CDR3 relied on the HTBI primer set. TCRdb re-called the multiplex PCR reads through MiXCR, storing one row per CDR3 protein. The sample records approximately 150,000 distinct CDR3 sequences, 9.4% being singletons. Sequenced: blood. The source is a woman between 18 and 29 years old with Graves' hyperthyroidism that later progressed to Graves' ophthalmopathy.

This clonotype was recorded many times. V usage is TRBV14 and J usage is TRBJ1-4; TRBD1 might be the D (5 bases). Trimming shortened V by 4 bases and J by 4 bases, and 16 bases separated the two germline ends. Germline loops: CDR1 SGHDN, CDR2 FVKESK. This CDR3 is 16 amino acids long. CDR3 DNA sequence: TGTGCCAGCAGCCTGGACACGGGGACCTTTAATGAAAAACTGTTTTTT. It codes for CASSLDTGTFNEKLFF.

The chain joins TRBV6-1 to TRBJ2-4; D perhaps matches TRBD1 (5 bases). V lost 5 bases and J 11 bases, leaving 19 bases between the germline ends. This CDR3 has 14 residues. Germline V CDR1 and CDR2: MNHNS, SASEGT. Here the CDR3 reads CASSWGPPYEVQYF. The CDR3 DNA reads TGTGCCAGCAGTTGGGGCCCCCCCTATGAAGTTCAGTACTTC.

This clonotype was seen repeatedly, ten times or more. The CDR3 loop is CASSPRSGTGGDTQYF. The DNA of the CDR3 is TGTGCCAGCTCACCTCGATCCGGGACAGGAGGAGATACGCAGTATTTT. The chain recombines TRBV18 with TRBJ2-3; 8 bases line up with TRBD1. Per the germline V gene, CDR1 is KGHSH and CDR2 is LQKENI. The junction had 10 bases not matched to a gene; V was cut back by 3 bases and J by 5 bases. The length of the CDR3 is 16 residues.

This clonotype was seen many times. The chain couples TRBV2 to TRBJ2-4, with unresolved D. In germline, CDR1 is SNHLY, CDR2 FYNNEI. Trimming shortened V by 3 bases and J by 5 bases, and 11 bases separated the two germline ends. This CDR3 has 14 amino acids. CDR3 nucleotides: TGTGCCAGCAGTGACTTTGCCAAGCAAAACATTCAGTACTTC. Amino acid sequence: CASSDFAKQNIQYF.

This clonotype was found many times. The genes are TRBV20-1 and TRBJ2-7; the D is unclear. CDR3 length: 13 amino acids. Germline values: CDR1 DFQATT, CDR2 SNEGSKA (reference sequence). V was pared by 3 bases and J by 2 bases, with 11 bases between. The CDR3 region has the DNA TGCAGTGCTAGGTCCGGGCAAGCCTACGAGCAGTACTTC. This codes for CSARSGQAYEQYF.

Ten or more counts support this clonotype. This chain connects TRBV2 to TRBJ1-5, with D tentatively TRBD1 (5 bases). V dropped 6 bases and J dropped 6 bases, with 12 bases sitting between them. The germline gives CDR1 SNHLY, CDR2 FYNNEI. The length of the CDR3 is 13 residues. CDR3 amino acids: CASRGEGAQPQHF. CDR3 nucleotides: TGTGCCAGCAGGGGGGAAGGGGCTCAGCCCCAGCATTTT.

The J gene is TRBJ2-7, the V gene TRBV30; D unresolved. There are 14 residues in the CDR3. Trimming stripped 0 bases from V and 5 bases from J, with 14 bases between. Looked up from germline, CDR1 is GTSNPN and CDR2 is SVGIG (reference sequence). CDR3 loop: CAWSVDSSIHEQYF. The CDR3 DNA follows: TGTGCCTGGAGTGTAGACTCCTCGATCCACGAGCAGTACTTC.

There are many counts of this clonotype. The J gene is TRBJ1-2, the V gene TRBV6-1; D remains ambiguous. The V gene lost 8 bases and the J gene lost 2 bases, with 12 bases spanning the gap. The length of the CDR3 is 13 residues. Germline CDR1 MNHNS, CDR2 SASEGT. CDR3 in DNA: TGTGCCAGCGATTCGAGACTAAACTATGGCTACACCTTC. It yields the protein CASDSRLNYGYTF.

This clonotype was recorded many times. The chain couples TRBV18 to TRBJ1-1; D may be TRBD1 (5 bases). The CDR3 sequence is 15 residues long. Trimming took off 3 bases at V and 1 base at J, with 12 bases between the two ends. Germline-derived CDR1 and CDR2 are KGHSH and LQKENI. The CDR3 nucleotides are TGTGCCAGCTCACCTCCGGGACGGCAGAACACTGAAGCTTTCTTT. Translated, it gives CASSPPGRQNTEAFF. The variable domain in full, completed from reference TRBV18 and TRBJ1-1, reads NAGVMQNPRHLVRRRGQEARLRCSPMKGHSHVYWYRQLPEEGLKFMVYLQKENIIDESGMPKERFSAEFPKEGPSILRIQQVVRGDSAAYFCASSPPGRQNTEAFFGQGTRLTVV.

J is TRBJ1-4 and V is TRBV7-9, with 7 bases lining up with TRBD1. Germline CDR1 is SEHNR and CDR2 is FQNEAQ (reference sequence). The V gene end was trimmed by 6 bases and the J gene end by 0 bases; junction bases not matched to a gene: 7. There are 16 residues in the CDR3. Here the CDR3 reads CASSHRDSATNEKLFF. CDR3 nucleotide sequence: TGTGCCAGCAGTCACCGGGACAGTGCAACTAATGAAAAACTGTTTTTT.

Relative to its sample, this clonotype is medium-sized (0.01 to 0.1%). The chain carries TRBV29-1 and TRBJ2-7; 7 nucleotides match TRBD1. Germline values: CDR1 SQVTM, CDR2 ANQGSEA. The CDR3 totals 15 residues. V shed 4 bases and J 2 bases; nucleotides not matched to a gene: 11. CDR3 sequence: CSVGPSGTAPYEQYF. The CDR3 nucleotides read TGCAGCGTTGGTCCCTCGGGGACAGCTCCCTACGAGCAGTACTTC.

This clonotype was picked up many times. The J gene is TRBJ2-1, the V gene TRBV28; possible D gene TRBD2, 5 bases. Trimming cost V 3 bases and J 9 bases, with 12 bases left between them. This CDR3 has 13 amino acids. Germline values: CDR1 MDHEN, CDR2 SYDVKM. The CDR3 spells CASSLSLGSEQFF. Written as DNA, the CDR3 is TGTGCCAGCAGTTTGTCACTTGGGAGTGAGCAGTTCTTC.

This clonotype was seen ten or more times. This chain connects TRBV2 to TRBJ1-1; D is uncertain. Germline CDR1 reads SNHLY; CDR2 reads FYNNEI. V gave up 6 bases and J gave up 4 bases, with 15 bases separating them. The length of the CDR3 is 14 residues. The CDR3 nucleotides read TGTGCCAGCAGAGATGGCGAGGTGTCCACTGAAGCTTTCTTT. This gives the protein CASRDGEVSTEAFF. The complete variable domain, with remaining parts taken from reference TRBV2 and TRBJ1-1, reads EPEVTQTPSHQVTQMGQEVILRCVPISNHLYFYWYRQILGQKVEFLVSFYNNEISEKSEIFDDQFSVERPDGSNFTLKIRSTKLEDSAMYFCASRDGEVSTEAFFGQGTRLTVV.

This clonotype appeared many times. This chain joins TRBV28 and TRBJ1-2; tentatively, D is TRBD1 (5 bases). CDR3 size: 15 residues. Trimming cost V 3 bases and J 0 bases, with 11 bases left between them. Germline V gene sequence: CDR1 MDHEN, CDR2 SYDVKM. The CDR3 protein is CASSLGSTANYGYTF. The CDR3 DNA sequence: TGTGCCAGCAGTTTGGGGTCGACAGCTAACTATGGCTACACCTTC.

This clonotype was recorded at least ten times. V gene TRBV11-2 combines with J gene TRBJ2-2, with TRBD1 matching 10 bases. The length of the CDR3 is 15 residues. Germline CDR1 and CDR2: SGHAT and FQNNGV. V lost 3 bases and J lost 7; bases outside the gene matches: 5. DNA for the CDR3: TGTGCCAGCAGCTTGACCGGGACAGGGGTCGGGGAGCTGTTTTTT. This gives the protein CASSLTGTGVGELFF. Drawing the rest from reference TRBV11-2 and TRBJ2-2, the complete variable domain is EAGVAQSPRYKIIEKRQSVAFWCNPISGHATLYWYQQILGQGPKLLIQFQNNGVVDDSQLPKDRFSAERLKGVDSTLKIQPAKLEDSAVYLCASSLTGTGVGELFFGEGSRLTVL.

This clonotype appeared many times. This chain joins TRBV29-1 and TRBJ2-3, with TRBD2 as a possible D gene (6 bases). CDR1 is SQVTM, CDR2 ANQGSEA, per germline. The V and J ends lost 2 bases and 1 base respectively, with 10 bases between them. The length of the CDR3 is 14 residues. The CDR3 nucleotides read TGCAGCGTTGAATGGGGACTCCGCACAGATACGCAGTATTTT. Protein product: CSVEWGLRTDTQYF.

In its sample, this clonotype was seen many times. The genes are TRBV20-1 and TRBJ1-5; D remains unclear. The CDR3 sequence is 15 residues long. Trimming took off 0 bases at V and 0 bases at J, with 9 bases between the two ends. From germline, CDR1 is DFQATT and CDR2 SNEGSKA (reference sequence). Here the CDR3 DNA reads TGCAGTGCTAGAGACCCCGAGCTTAGCAATCAGCCCCAGCATTTT. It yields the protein CSARDPELSNQPQHF.

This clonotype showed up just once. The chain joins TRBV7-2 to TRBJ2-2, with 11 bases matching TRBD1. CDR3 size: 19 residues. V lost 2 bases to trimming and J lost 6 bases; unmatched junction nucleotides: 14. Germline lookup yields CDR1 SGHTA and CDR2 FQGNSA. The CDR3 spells CASSLRGQGGGRVAGELFF. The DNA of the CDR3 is TGTGCCAGCAGCTTAAGGGGACAGGGGGGCGGGCGGGTCGCCGGGGAGCTGTTTTTT.

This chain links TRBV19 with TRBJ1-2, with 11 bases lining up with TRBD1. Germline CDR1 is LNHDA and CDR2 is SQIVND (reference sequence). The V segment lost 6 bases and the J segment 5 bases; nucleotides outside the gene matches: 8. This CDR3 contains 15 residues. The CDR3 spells CASSPDRGLGYGYTF. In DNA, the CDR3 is TGTGCCAGTAGCCCGGACAGGGGGCTTGGGTATGGCTACACCTTC.

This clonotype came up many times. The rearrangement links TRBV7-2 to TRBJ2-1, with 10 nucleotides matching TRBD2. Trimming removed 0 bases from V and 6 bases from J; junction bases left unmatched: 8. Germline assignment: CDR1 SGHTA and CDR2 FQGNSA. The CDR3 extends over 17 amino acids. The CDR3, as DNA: TGTGCCAGCAGCTTAGCTCCCGGGACTAGCGTAATCAATGAGCAGTTCTTC. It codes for CASSLAPGTSVINEQFF.

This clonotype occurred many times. CDR3 sequence: CASTLVNLASEQFF. Written as DNA, the CDR3 is TGTGCCAGCACCCTCGTAAATCTAGCGAGTGAGCAGTTCTTC. The chain joins TRBV12-3 or TRBV12-4 to TRBJ2-1, with a tentative D call TRBD2 (6 bases). Deletions cut 7 bases from V and 9 bases from J, with 19 bases between. The CDR3 is 14 residues long.

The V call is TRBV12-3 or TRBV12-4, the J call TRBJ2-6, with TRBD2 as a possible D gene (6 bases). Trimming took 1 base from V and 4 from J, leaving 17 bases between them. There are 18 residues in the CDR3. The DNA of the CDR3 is TGTGCCAGCAGTTTAGATTCGTGGCGGGGTGGCGGGGCCAACGTCCTGACTTTC. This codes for CASSLDSWRGGGANVLTF.

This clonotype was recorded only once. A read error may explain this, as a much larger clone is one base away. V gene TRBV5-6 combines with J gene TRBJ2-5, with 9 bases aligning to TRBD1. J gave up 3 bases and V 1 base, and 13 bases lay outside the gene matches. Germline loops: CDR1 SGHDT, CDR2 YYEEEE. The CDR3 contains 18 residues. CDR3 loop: CASSLTGPGQGTKETQYF. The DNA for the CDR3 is TGTGCCAGCAGCTTGACGGGCCCGGGACAGGGAACTAAAGAGACCCAGTACTTC.

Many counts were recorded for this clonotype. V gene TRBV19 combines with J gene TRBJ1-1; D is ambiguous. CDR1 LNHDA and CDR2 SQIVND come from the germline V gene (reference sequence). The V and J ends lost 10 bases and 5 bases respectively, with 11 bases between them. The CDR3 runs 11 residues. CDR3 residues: CATTRSTEAFF. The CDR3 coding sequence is TGTGCCACCACCCGATCTACTGAAGCTTTCTTT.

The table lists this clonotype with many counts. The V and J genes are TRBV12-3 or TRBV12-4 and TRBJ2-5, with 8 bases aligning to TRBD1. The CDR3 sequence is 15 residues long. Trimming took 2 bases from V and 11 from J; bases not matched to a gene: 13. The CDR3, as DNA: TGTGCCAGCAGTTTAAGTTTCGGACAGGGTTCTTTACAGTACTTC. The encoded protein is CASSLSFGQGSLQYF.

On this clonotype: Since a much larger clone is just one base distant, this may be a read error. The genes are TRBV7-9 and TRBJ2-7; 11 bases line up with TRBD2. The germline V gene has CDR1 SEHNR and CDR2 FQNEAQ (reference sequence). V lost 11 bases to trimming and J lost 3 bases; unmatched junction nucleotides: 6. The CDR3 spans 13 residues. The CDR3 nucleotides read TGTGCCGGCACCGGGACTAGCGGCTACGAGCAGTACTTC. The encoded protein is CAGTGTSGYEQYF.

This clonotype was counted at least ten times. Here the CDR3 reads CASSYSTGPTEAFF. The CDR3 DNA follows: TGTGCCAGCAGTTACTCAACAGGGCCCACTGAAGCTTTCTTT. V usage is TRBV6-5 and J usage is TRBJ1-1; D possibly corresponds to TRBD1 (6 bases). Germline loops: CDR1 MNHEY, CDR2 SVGAGI. The CDR3 has 14 amino acids. V was shortened by 0 bases and J by 4 bases, with 9 bases between the two germline ends.